This T cell receptor beta chain appears in the sequencing data of a study of cytomegalovirus exposure and HLA in healthy donors. The study, taken as a whole, reports: It was found in a later analysis that first-cohort TCR clusters tended to co-occur in the 120 validation repertoires.

Concerning this clone: Its antigen is as yet unknown.

Produced via immunoSEQ multiplex PCR; TCRdb's table is partial and in-frame only. This repertoire shows roughly 150,000 clones, approximately 86% found once; its top ten account for around 2.4%. From germline, CDR1 is LNHNV and CDR2 YYDKDF (reference sequence). The trim removed 1 base at V and 4 bases at J, leaving 3 bases unmatched. This CDR3 is built from 15 residues. What was sequenced was PBMCs. The sequence was obtained from a woman between 18 and 30 years old in good health and CMV-seronegative. The chain uses TRBV15 and TRBJ2-1; 8 bases align to TRBD1. The CDR3 sequence: CATSRGQGLYNEQFF. The CDR3 bases are TGTGCCACCAGCAGAGGACAGGGGTTATACAATGAGCAGTTCTTC.